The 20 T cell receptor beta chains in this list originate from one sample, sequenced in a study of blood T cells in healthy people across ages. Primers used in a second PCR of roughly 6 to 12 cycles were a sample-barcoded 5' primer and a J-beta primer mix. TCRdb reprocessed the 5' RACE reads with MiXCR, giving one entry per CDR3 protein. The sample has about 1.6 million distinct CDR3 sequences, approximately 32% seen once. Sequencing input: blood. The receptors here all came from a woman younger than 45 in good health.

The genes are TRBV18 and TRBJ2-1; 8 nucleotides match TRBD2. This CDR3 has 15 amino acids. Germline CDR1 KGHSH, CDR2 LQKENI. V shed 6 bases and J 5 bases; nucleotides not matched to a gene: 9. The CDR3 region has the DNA TGTGCCAGCTCCAGGGGAGCGGGGGAGAACAATGAGCAGTTCTTC. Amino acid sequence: CASSRGAGENNEQFF.

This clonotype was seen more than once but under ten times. The CDR3 reads CSANRGPGGELFF. The DNA of the CDR3 is TGCAGCGCCAACAGGGGGCCAGGCGGGGAGCTGTTTTTT. V and J are TRBV29-1 and TRBJ2-2, with 9 positions matching TRBD1. There are 13 residues in the CDR3. Germline V gene lookup returns CDR1 SQVTM and CDR2 ANQGSEA. V shed 7 bases, J shed 7 bases, and the junction held 7 bases outside the gene matches.

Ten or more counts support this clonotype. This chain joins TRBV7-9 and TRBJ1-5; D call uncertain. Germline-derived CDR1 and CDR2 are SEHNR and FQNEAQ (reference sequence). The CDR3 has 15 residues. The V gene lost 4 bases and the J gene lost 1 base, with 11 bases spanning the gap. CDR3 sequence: CASSSPGGSNQPQHF. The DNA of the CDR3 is TGTGCCAGCAGCTCCCCGGGCGGGAGCAATCAGCCCCAGCATTTT.

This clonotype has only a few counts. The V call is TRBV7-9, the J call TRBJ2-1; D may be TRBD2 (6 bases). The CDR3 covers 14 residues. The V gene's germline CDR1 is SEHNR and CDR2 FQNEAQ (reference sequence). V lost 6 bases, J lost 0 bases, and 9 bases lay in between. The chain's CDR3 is CASREEGSYNEQFF. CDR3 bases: TGTGCCAGCAGAGAGGAGGGCTCCTACAATGAGCAGTTCTTC.

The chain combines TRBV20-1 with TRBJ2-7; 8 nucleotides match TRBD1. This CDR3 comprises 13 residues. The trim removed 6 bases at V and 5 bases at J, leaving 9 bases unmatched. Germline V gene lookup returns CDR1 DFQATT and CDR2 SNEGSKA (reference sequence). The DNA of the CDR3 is TGCAGTGCAAGGACAGGGTTCGGGAACGAGCAGTACTTC. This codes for CSARTGFGNEQYF.

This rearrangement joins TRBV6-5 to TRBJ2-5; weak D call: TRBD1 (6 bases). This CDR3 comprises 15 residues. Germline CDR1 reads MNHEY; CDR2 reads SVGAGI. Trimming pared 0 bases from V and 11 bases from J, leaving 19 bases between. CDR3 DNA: TGTGCCAGCAGTTACTCGAGTTATGCAGGGGATGAGCAGTACTTC. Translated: CASSYSSYAGDEQYF.

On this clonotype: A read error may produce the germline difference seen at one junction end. The CDR3 DNA reads as TGTGCCTGCAGCTTCAACACCGGGGAGCTGTTTTTT. Translated: CACSFNTGELFF. The chain links TRBV5-4 to TRBJ2-2; D is undetermined. The germline V gene encodes CDR1 SGHNT and CDR2 YYREEE (reference sequence). The CDR3 sequence is 12 residues long.

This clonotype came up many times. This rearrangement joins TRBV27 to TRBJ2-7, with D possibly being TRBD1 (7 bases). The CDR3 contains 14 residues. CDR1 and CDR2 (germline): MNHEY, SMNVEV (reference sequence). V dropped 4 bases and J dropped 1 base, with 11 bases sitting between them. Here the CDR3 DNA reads TGTGCCAGCAGTTGGGCAGGGGGGTCCTACGAGCAGTACTTC. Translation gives CASSWAGGSYEQYF.

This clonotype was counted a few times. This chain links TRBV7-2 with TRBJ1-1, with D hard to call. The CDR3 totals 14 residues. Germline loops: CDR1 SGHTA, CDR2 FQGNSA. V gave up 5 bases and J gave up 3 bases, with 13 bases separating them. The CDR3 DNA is TGTGCCAGCAGCCCTACAGTGAGGGACACTGAAGCTTTCTTT. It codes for CASSPTVRDTEAFF.

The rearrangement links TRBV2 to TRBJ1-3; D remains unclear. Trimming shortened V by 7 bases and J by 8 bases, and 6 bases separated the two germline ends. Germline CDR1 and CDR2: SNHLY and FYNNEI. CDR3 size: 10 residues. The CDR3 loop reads CASKRDTIYF. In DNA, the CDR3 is TGTGCCAGCAAGCGGGACACCATATATTTT.

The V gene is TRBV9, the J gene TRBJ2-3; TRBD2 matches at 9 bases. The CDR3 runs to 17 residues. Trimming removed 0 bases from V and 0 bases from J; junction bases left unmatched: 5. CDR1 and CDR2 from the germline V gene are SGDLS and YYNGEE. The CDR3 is CASSVEWGTSSTDTQYF. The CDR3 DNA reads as TGTGCCAGCAGCGTAGAATGGGGGACTAGCAGCACAGATACGCAGTATTTT.

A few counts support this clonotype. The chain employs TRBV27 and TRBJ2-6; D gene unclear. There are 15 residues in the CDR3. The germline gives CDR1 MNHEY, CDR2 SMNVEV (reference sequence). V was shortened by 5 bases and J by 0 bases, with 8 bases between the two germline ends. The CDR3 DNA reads TGTGCCAGCAGTCCGACGGCCTCTGGGGCCAACGTCCTGACTTTC. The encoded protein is CASSPTASGANVLTF.

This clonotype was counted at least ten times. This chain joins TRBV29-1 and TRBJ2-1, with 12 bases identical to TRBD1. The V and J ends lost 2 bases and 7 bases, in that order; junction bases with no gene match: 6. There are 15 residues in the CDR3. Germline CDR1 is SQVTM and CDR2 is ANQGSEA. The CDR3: CSVELGQGAGNEQFF. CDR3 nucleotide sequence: TGCAGCGTTGAACTGGGACAGGGGGCCGGGAATGAGCAGTTCTTC.

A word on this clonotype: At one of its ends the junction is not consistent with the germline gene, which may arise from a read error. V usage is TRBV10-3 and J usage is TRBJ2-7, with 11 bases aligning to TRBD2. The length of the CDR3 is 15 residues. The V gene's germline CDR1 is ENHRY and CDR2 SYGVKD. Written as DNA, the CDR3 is TGCGCCATCAGCGAGGGGACTAGCGGAGCCTACGAGCAGTACTTC. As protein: CAISEGTSGAYEQYF.

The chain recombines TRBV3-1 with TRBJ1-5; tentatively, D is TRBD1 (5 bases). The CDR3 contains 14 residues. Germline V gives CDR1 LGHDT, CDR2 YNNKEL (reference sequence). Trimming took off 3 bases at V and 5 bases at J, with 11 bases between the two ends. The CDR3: CASSQGTTDQPQHF. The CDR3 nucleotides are TGTGCCAGCAGCCAGGGGACGACCGATCAGCCCCAGCATTTT.

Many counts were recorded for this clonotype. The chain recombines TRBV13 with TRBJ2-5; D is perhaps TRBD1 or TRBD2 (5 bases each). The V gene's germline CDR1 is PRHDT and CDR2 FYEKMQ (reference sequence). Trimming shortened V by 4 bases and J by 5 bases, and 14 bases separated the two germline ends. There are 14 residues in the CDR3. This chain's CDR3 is CASSSRRAGETQYF. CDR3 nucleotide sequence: TGTGCCAGCAGCTCCCGGCGGGCAGGGGAGACCCAGTACTTC. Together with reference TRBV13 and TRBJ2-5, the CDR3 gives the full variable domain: AAGVIQSPRHLIKEKRETATLKCYPIPRHDTVYWYQQGPGQDPQFLISFYEKMQSDKGSIPDRFSAQQFSDYHSELNMSSLELGDSALYFCASSSRRAGETQYFGPGTRLLVL.

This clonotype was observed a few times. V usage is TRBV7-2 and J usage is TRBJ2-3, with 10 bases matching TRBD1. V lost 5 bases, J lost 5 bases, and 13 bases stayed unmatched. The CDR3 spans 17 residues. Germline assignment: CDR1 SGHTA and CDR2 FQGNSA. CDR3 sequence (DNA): TGTGCCAGCAGCGTAATCTCGGGACAGGGGTGGAGAGATACGCAGTATTTT. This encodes CASSVISGQGWRDTQYF.

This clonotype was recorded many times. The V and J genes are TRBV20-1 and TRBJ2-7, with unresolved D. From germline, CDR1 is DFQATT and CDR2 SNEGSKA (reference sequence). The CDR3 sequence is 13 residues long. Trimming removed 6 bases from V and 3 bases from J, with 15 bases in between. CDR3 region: CSAMSVGNYEQYF. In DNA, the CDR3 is TGCAGTGCAATGTCCGTGGGCAACTACGAGCAGTACTTC.

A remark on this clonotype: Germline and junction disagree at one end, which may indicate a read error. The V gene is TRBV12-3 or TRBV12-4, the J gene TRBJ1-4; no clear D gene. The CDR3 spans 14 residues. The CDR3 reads CASSLASEGEKLFF. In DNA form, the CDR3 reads TGTGCCAGCAGTCTAGCCTCCGAGGGCGAAAAACTGTTTTTT.

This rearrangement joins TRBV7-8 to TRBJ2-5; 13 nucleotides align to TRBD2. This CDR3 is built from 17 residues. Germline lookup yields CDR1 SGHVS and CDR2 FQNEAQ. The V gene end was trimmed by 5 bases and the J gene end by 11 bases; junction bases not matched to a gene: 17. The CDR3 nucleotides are TGTGCCAGCAGCACAGGAGGGACTAGCGGGAAAAGGGGTGAGCAGTACTTC. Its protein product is CASSTGGTSGKRGEQYF.